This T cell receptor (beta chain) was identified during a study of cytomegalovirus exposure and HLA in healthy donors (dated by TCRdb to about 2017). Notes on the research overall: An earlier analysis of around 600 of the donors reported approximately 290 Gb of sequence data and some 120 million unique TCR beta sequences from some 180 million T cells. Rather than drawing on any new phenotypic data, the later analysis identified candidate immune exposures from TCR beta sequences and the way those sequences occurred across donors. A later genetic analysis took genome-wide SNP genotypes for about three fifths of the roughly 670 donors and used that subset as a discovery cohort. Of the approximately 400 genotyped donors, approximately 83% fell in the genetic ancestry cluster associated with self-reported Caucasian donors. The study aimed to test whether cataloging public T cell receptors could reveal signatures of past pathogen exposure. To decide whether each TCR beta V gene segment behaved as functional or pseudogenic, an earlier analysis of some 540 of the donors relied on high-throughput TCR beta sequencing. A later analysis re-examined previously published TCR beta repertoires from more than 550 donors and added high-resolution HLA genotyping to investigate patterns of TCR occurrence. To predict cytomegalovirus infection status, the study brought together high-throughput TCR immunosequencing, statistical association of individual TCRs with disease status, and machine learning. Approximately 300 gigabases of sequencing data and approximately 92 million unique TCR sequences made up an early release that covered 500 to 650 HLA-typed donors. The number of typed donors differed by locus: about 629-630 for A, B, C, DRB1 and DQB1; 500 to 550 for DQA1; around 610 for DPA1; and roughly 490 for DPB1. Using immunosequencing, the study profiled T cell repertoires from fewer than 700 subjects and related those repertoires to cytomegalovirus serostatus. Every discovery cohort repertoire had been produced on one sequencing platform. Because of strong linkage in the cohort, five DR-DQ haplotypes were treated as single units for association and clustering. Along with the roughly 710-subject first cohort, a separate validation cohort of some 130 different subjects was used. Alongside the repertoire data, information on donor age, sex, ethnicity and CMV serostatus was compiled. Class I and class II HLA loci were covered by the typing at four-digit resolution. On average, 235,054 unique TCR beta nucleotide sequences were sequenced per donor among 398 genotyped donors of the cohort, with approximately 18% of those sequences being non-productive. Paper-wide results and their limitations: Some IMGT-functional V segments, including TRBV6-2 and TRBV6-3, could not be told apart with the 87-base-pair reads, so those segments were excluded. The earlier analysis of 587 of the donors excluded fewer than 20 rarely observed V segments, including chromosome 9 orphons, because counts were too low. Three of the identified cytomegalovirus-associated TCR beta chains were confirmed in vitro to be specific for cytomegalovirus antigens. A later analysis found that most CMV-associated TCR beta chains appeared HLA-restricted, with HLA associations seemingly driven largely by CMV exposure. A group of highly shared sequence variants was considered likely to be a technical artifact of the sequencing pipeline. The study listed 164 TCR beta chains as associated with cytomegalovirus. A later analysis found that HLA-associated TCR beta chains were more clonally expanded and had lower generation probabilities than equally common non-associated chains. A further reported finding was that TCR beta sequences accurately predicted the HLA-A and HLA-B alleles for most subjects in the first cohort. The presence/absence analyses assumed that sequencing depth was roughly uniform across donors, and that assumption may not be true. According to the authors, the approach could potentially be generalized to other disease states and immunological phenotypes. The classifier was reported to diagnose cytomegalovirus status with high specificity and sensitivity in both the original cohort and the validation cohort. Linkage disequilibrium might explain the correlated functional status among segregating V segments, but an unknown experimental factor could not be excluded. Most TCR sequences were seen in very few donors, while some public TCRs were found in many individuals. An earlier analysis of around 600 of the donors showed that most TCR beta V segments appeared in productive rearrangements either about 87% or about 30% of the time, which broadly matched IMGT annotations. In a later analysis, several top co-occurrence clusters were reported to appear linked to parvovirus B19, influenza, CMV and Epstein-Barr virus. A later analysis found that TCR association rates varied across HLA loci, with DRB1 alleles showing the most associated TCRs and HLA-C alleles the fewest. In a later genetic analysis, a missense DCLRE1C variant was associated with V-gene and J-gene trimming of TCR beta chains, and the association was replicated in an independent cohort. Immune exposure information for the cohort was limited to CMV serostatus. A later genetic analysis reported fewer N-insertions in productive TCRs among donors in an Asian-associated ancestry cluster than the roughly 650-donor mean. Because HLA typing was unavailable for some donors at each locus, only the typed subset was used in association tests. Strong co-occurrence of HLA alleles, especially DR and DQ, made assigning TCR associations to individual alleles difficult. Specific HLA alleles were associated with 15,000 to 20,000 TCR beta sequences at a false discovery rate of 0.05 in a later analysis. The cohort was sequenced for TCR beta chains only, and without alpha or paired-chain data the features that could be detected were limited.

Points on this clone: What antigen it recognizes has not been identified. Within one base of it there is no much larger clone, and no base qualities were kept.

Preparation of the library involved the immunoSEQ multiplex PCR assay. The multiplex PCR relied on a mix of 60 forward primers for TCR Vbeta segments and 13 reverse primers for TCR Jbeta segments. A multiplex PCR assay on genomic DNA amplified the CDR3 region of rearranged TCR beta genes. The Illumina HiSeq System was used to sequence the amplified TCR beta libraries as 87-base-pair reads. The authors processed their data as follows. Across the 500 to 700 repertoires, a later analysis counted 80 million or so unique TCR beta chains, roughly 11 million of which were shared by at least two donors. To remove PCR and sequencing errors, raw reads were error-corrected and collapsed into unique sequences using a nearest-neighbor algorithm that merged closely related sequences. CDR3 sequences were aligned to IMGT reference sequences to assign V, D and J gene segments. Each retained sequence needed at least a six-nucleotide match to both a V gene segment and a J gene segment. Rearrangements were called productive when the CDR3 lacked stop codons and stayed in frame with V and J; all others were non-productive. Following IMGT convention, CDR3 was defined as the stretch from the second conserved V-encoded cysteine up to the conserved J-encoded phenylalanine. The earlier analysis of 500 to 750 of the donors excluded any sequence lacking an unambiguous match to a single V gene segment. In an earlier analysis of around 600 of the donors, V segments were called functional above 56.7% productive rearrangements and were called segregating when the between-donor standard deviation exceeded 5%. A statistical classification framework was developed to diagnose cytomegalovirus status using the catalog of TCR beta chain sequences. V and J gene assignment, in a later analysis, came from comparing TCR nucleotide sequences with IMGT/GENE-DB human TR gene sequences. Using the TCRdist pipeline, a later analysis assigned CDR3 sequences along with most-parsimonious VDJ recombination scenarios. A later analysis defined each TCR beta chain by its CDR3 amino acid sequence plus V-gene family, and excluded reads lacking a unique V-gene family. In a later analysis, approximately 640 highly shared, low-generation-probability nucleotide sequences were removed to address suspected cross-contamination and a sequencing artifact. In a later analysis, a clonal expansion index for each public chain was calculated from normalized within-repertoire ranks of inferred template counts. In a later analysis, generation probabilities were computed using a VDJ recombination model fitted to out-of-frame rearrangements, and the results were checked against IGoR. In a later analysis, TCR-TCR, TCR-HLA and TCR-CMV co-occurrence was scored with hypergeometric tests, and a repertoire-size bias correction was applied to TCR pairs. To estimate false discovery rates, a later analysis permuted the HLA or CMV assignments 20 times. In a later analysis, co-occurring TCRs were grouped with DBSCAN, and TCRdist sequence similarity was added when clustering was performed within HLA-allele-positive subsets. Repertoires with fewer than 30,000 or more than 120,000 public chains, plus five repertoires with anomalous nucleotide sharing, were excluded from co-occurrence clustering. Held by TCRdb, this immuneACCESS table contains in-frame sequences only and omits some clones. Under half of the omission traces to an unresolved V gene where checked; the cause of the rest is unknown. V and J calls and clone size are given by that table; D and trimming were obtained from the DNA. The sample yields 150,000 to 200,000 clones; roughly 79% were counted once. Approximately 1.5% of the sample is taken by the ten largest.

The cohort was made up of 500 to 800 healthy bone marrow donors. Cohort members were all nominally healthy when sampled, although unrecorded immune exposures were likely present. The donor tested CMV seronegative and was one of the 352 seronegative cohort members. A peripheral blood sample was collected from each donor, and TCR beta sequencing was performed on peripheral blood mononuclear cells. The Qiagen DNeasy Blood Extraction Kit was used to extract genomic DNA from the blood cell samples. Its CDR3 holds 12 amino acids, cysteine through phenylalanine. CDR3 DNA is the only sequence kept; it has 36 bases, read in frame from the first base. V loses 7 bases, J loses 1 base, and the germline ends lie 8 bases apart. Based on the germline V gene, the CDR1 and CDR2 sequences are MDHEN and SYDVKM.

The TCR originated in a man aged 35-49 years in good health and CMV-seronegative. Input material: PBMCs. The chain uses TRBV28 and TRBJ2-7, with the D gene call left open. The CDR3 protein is CASTSRSYEQYF. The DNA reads TGTGCCAGCACCTCCAGGTCCTACGAGCAGTACTTC.